The 8 T cell receptor beta chains below were found in one sample sequenced in a study of shared clonotypes between healthy human individuals. Sequencing was performed with immunoSEQ multiplex PCR; in TCRdb, only in-frame clones are kept and a portion is missing. Of 1,400,000 or so clones listed, 98% to 99% were seen once; the top ten hold about 0.34%. The sequenced material came from naive CD4+ T cells sorted from blood. Described subset: CD45RA+ positively selected. These receptors all come from a man aged 25 to 45 in good health.

The chain uses TRBV19 and TRBJ1-5, with D maybe TRBD1 (5 bases). The length of the CDR3 is 14 residues. Trimming took 5 bases from V and 4 from J, leaving 12 bases between them. Germline CDR1 is LNHDA and CDR2 is SQIVND (reference sequence). The chain's CDR3 is CASSWRGENQPQHF. CDR3 sequence (DNA): TGTGCCAGTAGTTGGCGGGGGGAGAATCAGCCCCAGCATTTT. Using reference TRBV19 and TRBJ1-5 for the parts outside the CDR3, the full variable domain is DGGITQSPKYLFRKEGQNVTLSCEQNLNHDAMYWYRQDPGQGLRLIYYSQIVNDFQKGDIAEGYSVSREKKESFPLTVTSAQKNPTAFYLCASSWRGENQPQHFGDGTRLSIL.

The V and J genes are TRBV7-9 and TRBJ2-2; D is uncertain. CDR1 is SEHNR and CDR2 is FQNEAQ in the germline V gene (reference sequence). V was cut by 2 bases and J by 4 bases, with 5 bases left in between. The length of the CDR3 is 13 residues. The CDR3 sequence: CASSLYGTGELFF. The DNA for the CDR3 is TGTGCCAGCAGCTTATACGGCACCGGGGAGCTGTTTTTT.

The rearrangement links TRBV19 to TRBJ2-1; 7 bases map to TRBD2. After removal of 3 bases from V and 4 bases from J, the junction contained 6 bases not matched to a gene. Germline V gene data show CDR1 as LNHDA and CDR2 as SQIVND (reference sequence). The CDR3 spans 15 residues. The DNA for the CDR3 is TGTGCCAGTAGTATCGGAGGGAGGGAATACAATGAGCAGTTCTTC. Translating it yields CASSIGGREYNEQFF.

This chain links TRBV5-5 with TRBJ2-1; D call uncertain. V lost 1 base and J lost 5, with 4 bases in between. From germline, CDR1 is SGHKS and CDR2 YYEKEE (reference sequence). This CDR3 is 12 amino acids long. Written as DNA, the CDR3 is TGTGCCAGCAGCTTGAGGAACAATGAGCAGTTCTTC. This translates into CASSLRNNEQFF. Looking up the rest from reference TRBV5-5 and TRBJ2-1 gives the full variable domain: DAGVTQSPTHLIKTRGQQVTLRCSPISGHKSVSWYQQVLGQGPQFIFQYYEKEERGRGNFPDRFSARQFPNYSSELNVNALLLGDSALYLCASSLRNNEQFFGPGTRLTVL.

This chain links TRBV11-2 with TRBJ2-1; 11 bases match TRBD2. Germline trimming cut 5 bases from V and 8 bases from J; bases unmatched to any gene: 20. CDR1 is SGHAT and CDR2 is FQNNGV in the germline V gene. The CDR3 is 19 amino acids. This CDR3 reads CASSLPRGSLAGGWHEQFF. CDR3 DNA: TGTGCCAGCAGCCTACCGAGGGGGTCCCTAGCGGGAGGCTGGCATGAGCAGTTCTTC.

The chain couples TRBV5-1 to TRBJ2-7; TRBD2 aligns across 9 bases. V lost 4 bases to trimming and J lost 5 bases; unmatched junction nucleotides: 19. The germline gives CDR1 SGHRS, CDR2 YFSETQ. The CDR3 extends over 18 amino acids. The CDR3 reads CASSLLRDILGGRDEQYF. DNA for the CDR3: TGCGCCAGCAGCCTTCTCCGGGACATCCTCGGCGGGAGGGACGAGCAGTACTTC.

This rearrangement joins TRBV7-2 to TRBJ1-2; D not resolved. The CDR3 runs to 16 residues. Germline loops: CDR1 SGHTA, CDR2 FQGNSA. The V end lost 1 base, the J end lost 8 bases, and 20 bases lay between the germline ends. CDR3 coding DNA: TGTGCCAGCAGCTTAGACCCCCTTCCCACCCAACAAGGCTACACCTTC. Translation: CASSLDPLPTQQGYTF.

The chain uses TRBV18 and TRBJ2-7; TRBD2 matches at 13 bases. The trim removed 3 bases at V and 2 bases at J, leaving 4 bases unmatched. The germline gives CDR1 KGHSH, CDR2 LQKENI. CDR3 length equals 16 residues. CDR3 sequence reads: CASSPNGLAGAYEQYF. CDR3 DNA sequence: TGTGCCAGCTCACCCAACGGACTAGCGGGAGCCTACGAGCAGTACTTC.